This TCR beta chain was identified during a study of synovial regulatory T cells in juvenile arthritis. Germline-derived CDR1 and CDR2 are WNHNN and SYGVQD (reference sequence). CDR3 length: 18 residues. The coding DNA is unavailable. This clone is called medium-sized based on its frequency. The method was immunoSEQ multiplex PCR; TCRdb's version includes in-frame clones alone and lacks a portion of them. This sample's table has some 870 clones. Each patient with active arthritis gave synovial fluid along with matched peripheral blood. The TCR comes from a donor aged 2 to 35 with juvenile idiopathic arthritis. The specimen sequenced was Treg cells from the synovium. This chain uses TRBV10-1 with TRBJ2-1; there is no DNA to check the TCRdb D call of TRBD2. This chain's CDR3 is CASSPGSSGRRGYNEQFF.